Listed below are T cell receptor beta chains from one sample, sequenced in a study of T cell changes during pregnancy in multiple sclerosis. The method was immunoSEQ multiplex PCR; TCRdb's version includes in-frame clones alone and lacks a portion of them. The sample includes about 75,000 clones, about 93% seen only once; the top ten take around 0.41%. This sample comprised CD4+ T cells from peripheral blood mononuclear cells, obtained before pregnancy. The receptors were gathered from a female donor with multiple sclerosis, enrolled in a pregnancy study. Each CDR3 is given with its conserved first and last residue. The D gene is left open where the match is weak. A clone size is listed for some rows: how often the clone was seen (once, few, many), or a class if it is expanded.

j_call,clone_size,v_call,d_call,cdr3_nt,cdr3_aa
TRBJ1-6,-,TRBV5-1,TRBD1,TGCGCCAGCAGCAAGGGACAGGCGACCTCACCCCTCCACTTT,CASSKGQATSPLHF
TRBJ2-2,-,TRBV5-1,-,TGCGCCAGCAGCCTTCCGGACACCACCGGGGAGCTGTTTTTT,CASSLPDTTGELFF
TRBJ2-3,-,TRBV19,-,TGTGCCAGTAGCCACGGAGCAGTACCGAGCACAGATACGCAGTATTTT,CASSHGAVPSTDTQYF
TRBJ1-2,-,TRBV4-3,TRBD1,TGCGCCAGCAGCCCCGACAGGGGGCAGGGCTACACCTTC,CASSPDRGQGYTF
TRBJ2-7,-,TRBV10-2,-,TGCGCCAGCGGTAGGGGCTACGAGCAGTACTTC,CASGRGYEQYF
TRBJ2-7,-,TRBV7-9,TRBD1,TGTGCCAGCAGCTTTCCTCCCTCGGCAGGGGGCAACTACGAGCAGTACTTC,CASSFPPSAGGNYEQYF
TRBJ2-3,-,TRBV9,-,TGTGCCAGCAGCGTAGGGGTCGCTAGTGGTACGCAGTATTTT,CASSVGVASGTQYF
TRBJ1-6,-,TRBV5-4,-,TGTGCCAGCAGCTTGTCAGGGACCTATAATTCACCCCTCCACTTT,CASSLSGTYNSPLHF
TRBJ1-1,-,TRBV15,TRBD1,TGTGCCACCAGCAGGGACAGGGGGCGACCCAACATCTCTGCTTTCTTT,CATSRDRGRPNISAFF
TRBJ1-2,-,TRBV29-1,-,TGCAGCGTTGGGTCAGGGATGGCCTATGGCTACACCTTC,CSVGSGMAYGYTF
TRBJ1-1,few,TRBV19,TRBD1,TGTGCCAGTAGGGACAGGGGGCCCACTGAAGCTTTCTTT,CASRDRGPTEAFF
TRBJ2-7,-,TRBV25-1,TRBD1,TGTGCCAGCAGCCCGAGGGGACAGGGAGTCTACGAGCAGTACTTC,CASSPRGQGVYEQYF
TRBJ1-3,-,TRBV6-5,TRBD1,TGTGCCAGCAGACTCACAGGGGAAAGTGGAAACACCATATATTTT,CASRLTGESGNTIYF
TRBJ1-4,once,TRBV6-1,-,TGTGCCGGATCGAGAGGGGAAAAACTGTTTTTT,CAGSRGEKLFF
TRBJ1-3,-,TRBV5-1,TRBD1,TGCGCCAGCAGCTTGTACAGGGGGCTTGGAAACACCATATATTTT,CASSLYRGLGNTIYF
TRBJ2-7,-,TRBV9,-,TGTGCCAGCAGCGTAGGAGGGGGAAACGAGCAGTACTTC,CASSVGGGNEQYF
TRBJ1-6,-,TRBV5-8,TRBD1,TGTGCCAGCAGCCTACGGACAGGTTCCCTTACAGCGTCACCCCTCCACTTT,CASSLRTGSLTASPLHF
TRBJ2-1,-,TRBV7-3,-,TGTGCCAGCAGCTTAACGACATCCTACAATGAGCAGTTCTTC,CASSLTTSYNEQFF
TRBJ2-1,-,TRBV4-2,TRBD2,TGTGCCAGCAGCCAAGACCCTCAGGGTAGCGGGACCTACAATGAGCAGTTCTTC,CASSQDPQGSGTYNEQFF
TRBJ2-7,-,TRBV28,TRBD1,TGTGCCAGCCTGGGACAGCACGAGCAGTACTTC,CASLGQHEQYF
TRBJ1-1,once,TRBV4-1,-,TGCGCCAGCAGCCGTACCAGGGTTCGAGGCACTGAAGCTTTCTTT,CASSRTRVRGTEAFF
TRBJ2-7,-,TRBV5-6,-,TGTGCCAGCAGACAGGTCGGGACTTTCAGCTCCTACGAGCAGTACTTC,CASRQVGTFSSYEQYF
TRBJ2-3,-,TRBV6-5,-,TGTGCCAGCAGGGAGACGGGGAGCACAGATACGCAGTATTTT,CASRETGSTDTQYF
TRBJ2-3,-,TRBV11-2,-,TGTGCCAGCAGCTTAGACCGGGACTGGAACCCTAGCACAGATACGCAGTATTTT,CASSLDRDWNPSTDTQYF
TRBJ2-2,-,TRBV11-2,-,TGTGCCAGCAGTATTACAGACGCGAACACCGGGGAGCTGTTTTTT,CASSITDANTGELFF
TRBJ1-1,-,TRBV11-3,-,TGTGCCAGCAGCTTATTAGGGGACACTGAAGCTTTCTTT,CASSLLGDTEAFF
TRBJ2-3,-,TRBV6-1,-,TGTGCCAGCAGTGAAGATATACGGTACACAGATACGCAGTATTTT,CASSEDIRYTDTQYF
TRBJ2-7,-,TRBV6-6,TRBD1,TGTGCCAGCAGTAGGGACAGGGTGACCTACGAGCAGTACTTC,CASSRDRVTYEQYF
TRBJ2-2,-,TRBV28,-,TGTGCCAGCAGCAATTCCTTTCTGGAGGCCGGGGAGCTGTTTTTT,CASSNSFLEAGELFF
TRBJ2-5,-,TRBV9,-,TGTGCCAGCAGCGCTCTACAAGGGGCCTACCAAGAGACCCAGTACTTC,CASSALQGAYQETQYF
TRBJ2-4,-,TRBV19,-,TGTGCCAGTAGTATGACCGTAGGGGTGGGGGCCAAAAACATTCAGTACTTC,CASSMTVGVGAKNIQYF
TRBJ2-1,-,TRBV19,TRBD1,TGTGCCAGTAGTATAGAACAGGGGGCTAGGAATGAGCAGTTCTTC,CASSIEQGARNEQFF
TRBJ1-1,-,TRBV15,TRBD1,TGTGCCACCGCAAGGGGGCCTTTGAACACTGAAGCTTTCTTT,CATARGPLNTEAFF
TRBJ2-1,-,TRBV7-3,TRBD2,TGTGCCAGCAGTAAAGGACTAGCGGGAGAGAATGAGCAGTTCTTC,CASSKGLAGENEQFF
TRBJ2-1,few,TRBV20-1,-,TGCAGTGCTAGAGTGGGCAGTGAGCAGTTCTTC,CSARVGSEQFF
TRBJ2-3,once,TRBV5-1,-,TGCGCCAGCAGCTTCCCCCGGCAGGCAGACACAGATACGCAGTATTTT,CASSFPRQADTDTQYF
TRBJ1-2,-,TRBV5-1,-,TGCGCCAGCAGCTTTCCGGGTAATGGCTACACCTTC,CASSFPGNGYTF
TRBJ2-2,-,TRBV19,TRBD2,TGTGCCAGTAGTATTGGACCAAGCGGGAGGTTTACCGGGGAGCTGTTTTTT,CASSIGPSGRFTGELFF
TRBJ1-1,-,TRBV7-3,TRBD1,TGTGCCAGCAGCCCGGGACAGGGGGATAACTTCAGGAACACTGAAGCTTTCTTT,CASSPGQGDNFRNTEAFF
TRBJ1-2,-,TRBV30,-,TGTGCCTTCTCGGACAGAGGTAGAGCTAACTATGGCTACACCTTC,CAFSDRGRANYGYTF